A single T cell receptor beta chain is shown here with its context. The clone's antigen remains unknown. No much larger clone exists at a distance of one base, and base qualities are not known. Library prep was done by the immunoSEQ multiplex PCR assay. TCRdb re-hosts the immuneACCESS table, in-frame sequences only. Its copies lack some clones; in the studies checked, an unresolved V gene accounts for under half of them, and the cause for the rest is not known. The sample table lists some 130,000 clones, 85% to 95% of them with a count of one. Of the sample, around 1.6% falls within the top ten clones. Including cysteine and phenylalanine, the CDR3 has 14 amino acids. Only the CDR3 DNA is retained, 42 bases long and in frame from the first base. V and J are truncated by 1 base and 8 bases respectively, leaving an intervening sequence of 14 bases. As encoded in the germline V gene, CDR1 is LGHNA while CDR2 is YSLEER.

The entry originates in a study of control samples from healthy donors and cancer patients (dated by TCRdb to between 2020 and 2021). The chain joins TRBV4-3 to TRBJ1-2; the D gene is perhaps TRBD1, from 5 matching bases. The receptor was derived from a man aged 45-65 years with head and neck cancer. The sample was PBMCs. The CDR3 is CASSQGSGASGYTF. The sequenced DNA: TGCGCCAGCAGCCAAGGATCCGGGGCGTCGGGCTACACCTTC.